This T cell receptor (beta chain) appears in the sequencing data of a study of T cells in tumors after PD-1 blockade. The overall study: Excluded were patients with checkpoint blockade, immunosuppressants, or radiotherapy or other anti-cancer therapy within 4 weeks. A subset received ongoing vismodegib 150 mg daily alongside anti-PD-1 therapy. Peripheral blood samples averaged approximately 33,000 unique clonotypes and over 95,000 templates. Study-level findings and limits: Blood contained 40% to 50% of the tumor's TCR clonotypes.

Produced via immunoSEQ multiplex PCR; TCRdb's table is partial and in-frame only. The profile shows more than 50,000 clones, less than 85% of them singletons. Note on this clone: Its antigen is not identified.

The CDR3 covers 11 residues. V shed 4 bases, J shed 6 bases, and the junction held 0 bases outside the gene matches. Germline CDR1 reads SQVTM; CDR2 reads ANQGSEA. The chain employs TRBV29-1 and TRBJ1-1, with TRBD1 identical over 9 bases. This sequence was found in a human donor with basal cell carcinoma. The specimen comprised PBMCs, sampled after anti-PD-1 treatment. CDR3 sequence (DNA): TGCAGCGTTGGACAGGGGGCTGAAGCTTTCTTT. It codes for CSVGQGAEAFF.